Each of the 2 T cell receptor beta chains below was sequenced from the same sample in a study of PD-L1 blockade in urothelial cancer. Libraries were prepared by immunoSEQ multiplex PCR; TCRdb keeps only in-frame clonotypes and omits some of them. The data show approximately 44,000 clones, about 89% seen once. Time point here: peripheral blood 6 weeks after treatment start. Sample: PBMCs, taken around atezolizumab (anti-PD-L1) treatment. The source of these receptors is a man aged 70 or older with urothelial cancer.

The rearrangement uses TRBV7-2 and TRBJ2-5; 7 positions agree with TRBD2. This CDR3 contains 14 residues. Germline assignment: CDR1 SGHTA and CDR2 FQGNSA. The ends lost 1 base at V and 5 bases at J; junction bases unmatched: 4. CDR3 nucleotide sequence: TGTGCCAGCAGCTTAGGCGGGAGCTACGAGACCCAGTACTTC. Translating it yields CASSLGGSYETQYF.

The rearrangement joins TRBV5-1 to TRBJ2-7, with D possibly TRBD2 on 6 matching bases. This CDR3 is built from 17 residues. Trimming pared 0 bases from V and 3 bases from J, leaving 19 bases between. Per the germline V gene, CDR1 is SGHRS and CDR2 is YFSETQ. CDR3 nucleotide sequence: TGCGCCAGCAGCTTGGAGTCGGGACTCCAAAGGGGCTACGAGCAGTACTTC. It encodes CASSLESGLQRGYEQYF. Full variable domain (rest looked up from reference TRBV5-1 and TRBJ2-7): KAGVTQTPRYLIKTRGQQVTLSCSPISGHRSVSWYQQTPGQGLQFLFEYFSETQRNKGNFPGRFSGRQFSNSRSEMNVSTLELGDSALYLCASSLESGLQRGYEQYFGPGTRLTVT.